The 15 T cell receptor beta chains in this list originate from one sample, sequenced in a study of T cells in Graves' hyperthyroidism and ophthalmopathy. Using RNA transcripts as the source, TCR beta CDR3 regions were amplified. The study used the HTBI primer set for a first-round RT-PCR of the TCR CDR3. TCRdb re-called the multiplex PCR reads through MiXCR, storing one row per CDR3 protein. The sample has hundreds of thousands of distinct CDR3 sequences, approximately 21% seen once. Sequencing used blood. These receptors were obtained from a man aged 25 to 40 with Graves' ophthalmopathy.

This clonotype has only a few counts. This chain uses TRBV7-3 with TRBJ2-2, with D possibly TRBD1 on 5 matching bases. Trimming took 1 base from V and 0 from J, leaving 6 bases between them. CDR3 length: 15 amino acids. In germline, CDR1 is SGHTA, CDR2 FQGTGA. This CDR3 reads CASSLRQTNTGELFF. For the CDR3, the DNA is TGTGCCAGCAGCTTAAGACAGACGAACACCGGGGAGCTGTTTTTT.

Ten or more counts support this clonotype. The J gene is TRBJ1-2, the V gene TRBV12-3 or TRBV12-4; possible D gene TRBD1, 5 bases. V lost 6 bases, J lost 12 bases, and 14 bases lay in between. The CDR3 covers 11 residues. The CDR3 DNA reads TGTGCCAGCAGCCCTGGACATGGGGACACCTTC. Its translation: CASSPGHGDTF.

J is TRBJ2-2 and V is TRBV6-2 or TRBV6-3; TRBD2 aligns across 13 bases. The germline V gene has CDR1 MNHEY and CDR2 SVGEGT. The CDR3 length is 17 residues. The V segment lost 8 bases and the J segment 7 bases; nucleotides outside the gene matches: 13. CDR3 nucleotide sequence: TGTGCCAGCCTTAAACCGGGACTAGCGGGAAAAAGCGGGGAGCTGTTTTTT. Translated: CASLKPGLAGKSGELFF.

This clonotype occurred a few times. This chain links TRBV9 with TRBJ2-7, with TRBD2 identical over 11 bases. The CDR3 sequence is 14 residues long. Per germline, CDR1 SGDLS and CDR2 YYNGEE. The V and J ends lost 4 bases and 5 bases, in that order; junction bases with no gene match: 5. The CDR3 is CASSPRLAGNEQYF. The DNA of the CDR3 is TGTGCCAGCAGCCCCCGACTAGCGGGAAACGAGCAGTACTTC.

The chain links TRBV6-2 or TRBV6-3 to TRBJ1-1; the D gene is possibly TRBD1 (5 bases). The V gene's germline CDR1 is MNHEY and CDR2 SVGEGT. The CDR3 sequence is 14 residues long. Trimming took 5 bases from V and 0 from J, leaving 10 bases between them. In nucleotides, the CDR3 is TGTGCCAGCAGTCTACAGGCTCTGAACACTGAAGCTTTCTTT. This codes for CASSLQALNTEAFF.

V and J are TRBV10-3 and TRBJ1-1; 9 nucleotides line up with TRBD1. The CDR3 is 14 amino acids. V trimming: 4 bases; J trimming: 1 base; junction bases outside the gene matches: 1. Germline V CDR1 and CDR2: ENHRY, SYGVKD. For the CDR3, the DNA is TGTGCCATCAGTGGGACAGGGGCGAACACTGAAGCTTTCTTT. Its protein is CAISGTGANTEAFF.

This clonotype was detected many times. The V call is TRBV12-5, the J call TRBJ2-1, with TRBD1 matching 8 bases. This CDR3 spans 14 amino acids. Germline loops: CDR1 LGHNT, CDR2 FRNRAP. Trimming removed 6 bases from V and 5 bases from J; junction bases left unmatched: 6. In DNA, the CDR3 is TGTGCTAGTGGCCCCGGGACAGGCCACAATGAGCAGTTCTTC. Its translation: CASGPGTGHNEQFF. Full variable domain (rest looked up from reference TRBV12-5 and TRBJ2-1): DARVTQTPRHKVTEMGQEVTMRCQPILGHNTVFWYRQTMMQGLELLAYFRNRAPLDDSGMPKDRFSAEMPDATLATLKIQPSEPRDSAVYFCASGPGTGHNEQFFGPGTRLTVL.

This clonotype was seen at least ten times. V is TRBV29-1 and J is TRBJ2-3, with D perhaps TRBD2 (5 bases). Trimming removed 3 bases at V and 2 bases at J, with 12 bases between. CDR3 size: 14 residues. CDR1 is SQVTM and CDR2 is ANQGSEA in the germline V gene. CDR3 in amino acids: CSVELGETTDTQYF. The CDR3 coding sequence is TGCAGCGTTGAGCTCGGGGAGACCACAGATACGCAGTATTTT.

This clonotype was recorded many times. CDR3: CASSPGLSPRGTEAFF. The CDR3 region has the DNA TGTGCCAGCAGTCCCGGACTATCCCCACGGGGCACTGAAGCTTTCTTT. This sequence joins TRBV27 and TRBJ1-1; unclear D gene. V lost 5 bases and J 4 bases, leaving 20 bases between the germline ends. The germline V gene encodes CDR1 MNHEY and CDR2 SMNVEV (reference sequence). The CDR3 is 16 residues long.

This clonotype was seen ten or more times. The chain recombines TRBV30 with TRBJ1-2; maybe TRBD1 (5 bases). CDR1 is GTSNPN and CDR2 is SVGIG in the germline V gene (reference sequence). CDR3 size: 14 residues. Trimming shortened V by 2 bases and J by 0 bases, and 10 bases separated the two germline ends. In DNA, the CDR3 is TGTGCCTGGAGTAGTGGGGCAGCTAACTATGGCTACACCTTC. It yields the protein CAWSSGAANYGYTF.

This rearrangement joins TRBV12-3 or TRBV12-4 to TRBJ2-5, with 13 bases identical to TRBD2. CDR3 length: 19 amino acids. The V gene end was trimmed by 3 bases and the J gene end by 2 bases; junction bases not matched to a gene: 12. The CDR3 loop reads CASSFVVWGLAGLQETQYF. The DNA of the CDR3 is TGTGCCAGCAGTTTTGTCGTGTGGGGACTAGCGGGACTTCAAGAGACCCAGTACTTC.

This clonotype was detected many times. This chain uses TRBV7-8 with TRBJ1-5; D call uncertain. V lost 0 bases to trimming and J lost 2 bases, with 11 bases between them. The germline CDR1 and CDR2 sequences are SGHVS and FQNEAQ. CDR3 length: 16 residues. CDR3 DNA: TGTGCCAGCAGCTTAGCGGAGTGGGAACGCAATCAGCCCCAGCATTTT. This translates into CASSLAEWERNQPQHF.

The rearrangement links TRBV28 to TRBJ2-3; D gene uncertain. In germline, CDR1 is MDHEN, CDR2 SYDVKM. The germline V and J ends were trimmed by 6 bases and 2 bases, with 18 bases remaining between them. The CDR3 is 16 residues long. The CDR3 coding sequence is TGTGCCAGCAGATTCTCTTACGGTGACCTCACAGATACGCAGTATTTT. Protein: CASRFSYGDLTDTQYF. Supplemented by reference TRBV28 and TRBJ2-3, the full variable domain reads DVKVTQSSRYLVKRTGEKVFLECVQDMDHENMFWYRQDPGLGLRLIYFSYDVKMKEKGDIPEGYSVSREKKERFSLILESASTNQTSMYLCASRFSYGDLTDTQYFGPGTRLTVL.

The chain carries TRBV24-1 and TRBJ2-1; 7 nucleotides align to TRBD2. CDR1 KGHDR and CDR2 SFDVKD come from the germline V gene. Unmatched junction bases numbered 14, after V lost 0 bases and J lost 10 bases. The CDR3 totals 17 residues. In DNA form, the CDR3 reads TGTGCCACCAGTGATTTGCGGAGCGGGGCCCAGTCAGGGGAGCAGTTCTTC. Protein sequence: CATSDLRSGAQSGEQFF.

This clonotype was picked up many times. The chain joins TRBV2 to TRBJ2-3, with 7 positions matching TRBD2. V was pared by 9 bases and J by 5 bases, with 8 bases of the junction left unmatched. The CDR3 is 13 residues long. The germline gives CDR1 SNHLY, CDR2 FYNNEI. The CDR3 sequence: CARREGPGDTQYF. In DNA, the CDR3 is TGTGCCAGAAGGGAGGGACCCGGAGATACGCAGTATTTT.